A selection of T cell receptor beta chains follows, all from one sample in a study of post-analysis software for immune sequencing data. TCRdb used MiXCR to reprocess the PCR reads, holding one entry per CDR3 protein. The table includes 450,000 to 700,000 distinct CDR3 sequences, about 40% detected once. The sequenced material came from blood. These receptors came from a girl aged 5-17 years with multiple sclerosis. Each CDR3 is given with its conserved first and last residue.

TRBV5-5	TRBJ2-7	CASGGWDRNTYEQYF
TRBV5-1	TRBJ2-7	CASRTGLARTYEQYF
TRBV20-1	TRBJ2-7	CSARGTGEIYEQYF
TRBV20-1	TRBJ1-5	CSASFQGGQPQHF
TRBV20-1	TRBJ2-1	CSAPWPRYNEQFF
TRBV7-2	TRBJ2-5	CASSLALSAAQETQYF
TRBV9	TRBJ1-4	CASSPTGTTNEKLFF
TRBV2	TRBJ2-1	CATQPRLAYNEQFF
TRBV12-3/TRBV12-4	TRBJ2-1	CASSSTSGDNEQFF
TRBV5-1	TRBJ1-1	CASSSRDIRVTEAFF
TRBV5-1	TRBJ2-7	CASSLEQGRTYEQYF
TRBV10-3	TRBJ2-7	CAINPGLAGRYEQYF
TRBV5-1	TRBJ2-7	CASSSPADRGTYEQYF
TRBV7-8	TRBJ2-3	CASSFPTVYTDTQYF
TRBV19	TRBJ1-2	CATSVSARRDGYTF
TRBV9	TRBJ2-1	CASSVDVAGNYNEQFF
TRBV12-3/TRBV12-4	TRBJ2-7	CTSLSTGGAYEQYF
TRBV30	TRBJ1-1	CAWSYLNTEAFF
TRBV15	TRBJ2-2	CATSRDHPTGATGELFF
TRBV7-9	TRBJ2-1	CASSLTLAEGDEQFF
TRBV20-1	TRBJ2-6	CSAREERQPAGANVLTF
TRBV7-3	TRBJ2-1	CTSSADRGSYNEQFF
TRBV7-9	TRBJ1-2	CASSGGGSFNYGYTF
TRBV19	TRBJ1-2	CATGTRNYGYTF
TRBV14	TRBJ2-7	CASSQGWGREDEQYF
TRBV6-1	TRBJ1-4	CASSETSPFREKLFF
TRBV6-1	TRBJ1-2	CASRYGDTQDYGYTF
TRBV20-1	TRBJ1-1	CSALRQRNTEAFF
TRBV5-1	TRBJ2-7	CASSSTVGDEQYF
TRBV11-3	TRBJ2-7	CASSYTTLQGGEQYF
TRBV7-2	TRBJ2-3	CASSLNGQGARSTDTQYF
TRBV10-3	TRBJ2-7	CATGAGLAGSYEQYF
TRBV29-1	TRBJ2-1	CSVDIRDEQFF
TRBV2	TRBJ1-1	CASRGRGDNTEAFF
TRBV10-3	TRBJ1-1	CAISDFSSPNTEAFF
TRBV29-1	TRBJ2-3	CSVAGTSGPDTQYF
TRBV7-8	TRBJ2-7	CASSLTTTRNRFYEQYF
TRBV12-3/TRBV12-4	TRBJ1-1	CASSFRGHSNTEAFF
TRBV29-1	TRBJ2-1	CSVSRTSGSFEQFF
TRBV20-1	TRBJ1-5	CSARTGGTDQPQHF
TRBV12-3/TRBV12-4	TRBJ1-1	CASSLTRWWGQDTEAFF
TRBV11-2	TRBJ2-1	CASSPLSGRGFGQFF
TRBV4-1	TRBJ2-1	CASSYQAAGDYNEQFF
TRBV7-2	TRBJ1-2	CASSLAGGPGGYGYTF
TRBV11-2	TRBJ1-1	CASSVRTGGGTEAFF
TRBV20-1	TRBJ1-2	CSARDISEVYGYTF
TRBV13	TRBJ2-5	CASSPGGTGGRETQYF
TRBV20-1	TRBJ2-1	CSARDGTSGREQFF
TRBV7-2	TRBJ2-7	CASSKRQGRYEQYF
TRBV12-3/TRBV12-4	TRBJ1-2	CASSLVRGGIDGYTF
TRBV9	TRBJ2-7	CASSVGLAGGRYEQYF
TRBV5-6	-	CASSSSLSYEQYF
TRBV12-3/TRBV12-4	TRBJ2-1	CASSSGQIGEQFF
TRBV29-1	TRBJ2-3	CSVGTQGNTQYF
TRBV25-1	-	CASQRTMEETQYF